What follows describes a single T cell receptor (beta chain). Its antigen remains unidentified. Relative to the germline gene, one junction end is altered; a read error may explain this. This record belongs to a study of T cell responses to AZD1222 COVID-19 vaccine. Study-wide context: Analyses pooled second doses at about 4 or about 12 weeks.

This CDR3 spans 18 amino acids. Germline assignment: CDR1 MDHEN and CDR2 SYDVKM. Study results and caveats: Spike regions recognized by vaccine-associated CD4 TCRs spanned the protein, led by 160-218 and 743-854.

TCRdb's table, derived via immunoSEQ multiplex PCR, lists solely in-frame clones and lacks some. The data hold 150,000 to 170,000 clones, with about nine tenths observed a single time. The specimen comprised peripheral blood, sampled on day 0 of AZD1222 vaccination. The chain couples TRBV28 to TRBJ2-6; maybe TRBD2 (5 bases). This TCR was sampled from an adult in good health. The CDR3 region is CASSSPGGDRTGANVLTF. The CDR3 DNA is TGTGCCAGCAGCTCCCCCGGCGGTGATAGGACTGGTGCCAACGTCCTGACTTTC.